One and the same sample provided the 21 T cell receptor beta chains below, sequenced in a study of CD8+CD57+ T cells in acquired aplastic anemia. TCR beta VDJ combinations and CDR3 sequences were profiled from genomic DNA. Via MiXCR, TCRdb re-called the reads, giving one row per CDR3 protein. In the table there are 150,000 to 200,000 distinct CDR3 sequences, around 60% of which are singletons. The specimen was sorted CD4+, CD8+, or CD8+CD57+ T cells (not recorded which) from PBMCs. These receptors were obtained from a human donor in good health.

The V gene is TRBV24-1, the J gene TRBJ1-2; 9 nucleotides agree with TRBD1. Germline loops: CDR1 KGHDR, CDR2 SFDVKD. Unmatched junction bases numbered 6, after V lost 0 bases and J lost 8 bases. CDR3 length: 15 amino acids. The CDR3 here is CATSDLRRTGEGYTF. The DNA for the CDR3 is TGTGCCACCAGTGATTTGAGACGGACAGGGGAGGGCTACACCTTC.

This rearrangement joins TRBV7-2 to TRBJ2-7; 8 bases match TRBD2. The CDR3 length is 14 residues. Per the germline V gene, CDR1 is SGHTA and CDR2 is FQGNSA. V shed 2 bases and J 3 bases; nucleotides not matched to a gene: 3. CDR3 protein: CASSLTSGVYEQYF. The DNA for the CDR3 is TGTGCCAGCAGCTTAACTAGCGGAGTCTACGAGCAGTACTTC.

This chain joins TRBV4-1 and TRBJ2-3; 12 nucleotides agree with TRBD2. The germline CDR1 and CDR2 sequences are MGHRA and YSYEKL. The length of the CDR3 is 16 residues. Unmatched junction bases numbered 3, after V lost 4 bases and J lost 1 base. CDR3 amino acids: CASSPTSGGGTDTQYF. In DNA, the CDR3 is TGCGCCAGCAGCCCGACTAGCGGGGGCGGCACAGATACGCAGTATTTT.

This clonotype has at least ten counts. The chain couples TRBV6-4 to TRBJ2-3; no firm D call. Germline lookup yields CDR1 MRHNA and CDR2 SNTAGT. The ends were cut back, 0 bases at V and 2 bases at J, with 3 bases in the middle. This CDR3 is built from 13 residues. CDR3 coding DNA: TGTGCCAGCAGTGACTCCCCCACAGATACGCAGTATTTT. It yields the protein CASSDSPTDTQYF.

The count of this clonotype is one. One end of the junction fails to match germline, which may point to a read error. The gene calls are TRBV19 and TRBJ1-1; D not certain. The CDR3 consists of 14 residues. CDR1 is LNHDA and CDR2 is SQIVND in the germline V gene (reference sequence). The CDR3 protein is CASSIRDGVGEAFF. The CDR3 coding sequence is TGCGCCAGTAGTATTAGGGATGGGGTGGGTGAAGCTTTCTTT.

This clonotype has at least ten counts. The gene calls are TRBV15 and TRBJ2-2; TRBD2 aligns across 12 bases. Germline V lookup: CDR1 LNHNV, CDR2 YYDKDF (reference sequence). The CDR3 has 15 amino acids. Trimming removed 4 bases from V and 8 bases from J; junction bases left unmatched: 5. CDR3 bases: TGTGCCACCAGCAACTGGACTAGCGGGATAGGGGAGCTGTTTTTT. This encodes CATSNWTSGIGELFF. Supplemented by reference TRBV15 and TRBJ2-2, the full variable domain reads DAMVIQNPRYQVTQFGKPVTLSCSQTLNHNVMYWYQQKSSQAPKLLFHYYDKDFNNEADTPDNFQSRRPNTSFCFLDIRSPGLGDTAMYLCATSNWTSGIGELFFGEGSRLTVL.

The sample holds a few counts of this clonotype. This chain links TRBV15 with TRBJ1-3; perhaps TRBD1 as D (5 bases). Germline V gives CDR1 LNHNV, CDR2 YYDKDF (reference sequence). The ends were cut back, 0 bases at V and 3 bases at J, with 15 bases in the middle. The CDR3 runs 17 residues. CDR3 sequence reads: CATSRDRSDIRGNTIYF. The CDR3 DNA is TGTGCCACCAGCAGAGATCGTTCGGACATCCGTGGAAACACCATATATTTT.

J is TRBJ2-3 and V is TRBV5-1; no reliable D call. Deletions cut 0 bases from V and 0 bases from J, with 5 bases between. Germline V gives CDR1 SGHRS, CDR2 YFSETQ. The CDR3 is made up of 14 amino acids. The DNA of the CDR3 is TGCGCCAGCAGCTTGGCTCGCAGCACAGATACGCAGTATTTT. Residues: CASSLARSTDTQYF.

The V call is TRBV9, the J call TRBJ1-6; TRBD1 aligns across 8 bases. The germline V gene encodes CDR1 SGDLS and CDR2 YYNGEE. There are 14 residues in the CDR3. After removal of 1 base from V and 6 bases from J, the junction contained 0 bases not matched to a gene. The chain's CDR3 is CASSVQGANSPLHF. The DNA for the CDR3 is TGTGCCAGCAGCGTACAGGGGGCTAATTCACCCCTCCACTTT.

The chain recombines TRBV7-9 with TRBJ1-1, with a tentative D call TRBD1 (6 bases). This CDR3 has 15 amino acids. Germline CDR1 and CDR2: SEHNR and FQNEAQ (reference sequence). The V end lost 1 base, the J end lost 5 bases, and 14 bases lay between the germline ends. The CDR3: CASSLEDSPGTEAFF. In nucleotides, the CDR3 is TGTGCCAGCAGCTTAGAGGACAGCCCGGGGACTGAAGCTTTCTTT. The full variable domain, completed using reference TRBV7-9 and TRBJ1-1, is DTGVSQNPRHKITKRGQNVTFRCDPISEHNRLYWYRQTLGQGPEFLTYFQNEAQLEKSRLLSDRFSAERPKGSFSTLEIQRTEQGDSAMYLCASSLEDSPGTEAFFGQGTRLTVV.

This clonotype was seen many times. J is TRBJ1-2 and V is TRBV6-1, with D uncertain. This CDR3 contains 12 residues. Trimming took 2 bases from V and 9 from J, leaving 10 bases between them. Germline V gene sequence: CDR1 MNHNS, CDR2 SASEGT. CDR3 residues: CASSENGRSYTF. In DNA form, the CDR3 reads TGTGCCAGCAGTGAAAATGGGAGAAGCTACACCTTC.

V is TRBV7-3 and J is TRBJ1-1, with 10 bases matching TRBD1. The CDR3 spans 14 residues. The junction had 6 bases not matched to a gene; V was cut back by 5 bases and J by 6 bases. In germline, CDR1 is SGHTA, CDR2 FQGTGA. The CDR3 coding sequence is TGTGCCAGCAGCCCGCGACAGGGGGCAGCTGAAGCTTTCTTT. This translates into CASSPRQGAAEAFF.

The V call is TRBV7-2, the J call TRBJ2-1; TRBD2 aligns across 10 bases. V lost 7 bases and J lost 7; bases outside the gene matches: 10. Germline values: CDR1 SGHTA, CDR2 FQGNSA. The length of the CDR3 is 15 residues. CDR3: CASNTQAGGMNEQFF. CDR3 nucleotide sequence: TGTGCCAGCAACACACAAGCGGGGGGGATGAATGAGCAGTTCTTC.

This clonotype was picked up many times. This rearrangement joins TRBV7-9 to TRBJ2-1; 10 bases are a match to TRBD1. The V gene's germline CDR1 is SEHNR and CDR2 FQNEAQ (reference sequence). CDR3 length: 15 residues. V lost 3 bases to trimming and J lost 2 bases; unmatched junction nucleotides: 1. CDR3 residues: CASSLTGGTYNEQFF. The DNA of the CDR3 is TGTGCCAGCAGCTTGACAGGGGGCACCTACAATGAGCAGTTCTTC.

There are many counts of this clonotype. As DNA, the CDR3 is TGTGCCAGTACAGCACCGGGACTAGCGGGGTACAATGAGCAGTTCTTC. Its translation is CASTAPGLAGYNEQFF. The chain carries TRBV19 and TRBJ2-1; 13 nucleotides match TRBD2. J gave up 4 bases and V 7 bases, and 7 bases lay outside the gene matches. This CDR3 has 16 residues. Germline assignment: CDR1 LNHDA and CDR2 SQIVND (reference sequence).

This clonotype occurred many times. This sequence joins TRBV5-6 and TRBJ1-1, with D unclear. V was trimmed by 4 bases and J by 2 bases, leaving 9 bases between them. CDR3 length: 13 residues. From germline, CDR1 is SGHDT and CDR2 YYEEEE. The CDR3 DNA is TGTGCCAGCAGCCCGTGGCGCAACACTGAAGCTTTCTTT. This encodes CASSPWRNTEAFF.

This clonotype was observed once. This chain joins TRBV20-1 and TRBJ2-7; TRBD1 agrees at 8 bases. The germline V gene encodes CDR1 DFQATT and CDR2 SNEGSKA (reference sequence). The CDR3 runs 13 residues. Trimming at V came to 4 bases and at J to 2 bases, leaving 4 bases not matched to a gene. The CDR3 is CSATTGQAYEQYF. CDR3 nucleotide sequence: TGCAGTGCTACCACGGGACAGGCCTACGAGCAGTACTTC.

The chain combines TRBV27 with TRBJ1-1; TRBD1 is a possible D gene (6 bases). The V gene lost 7 bases and the J gene lost 2 bases, with 11 bases spanning the gap. Germline CDR1 is MNHEY and CDR2 is SMNVEV (reference sequence). The CDR3 runs to 13 residues. The CDR3 reads CASTPGENTEAFF. The CDR3 DNA follows: TGTGCCAGCACGCCAGGGGAAAACACTGAAGCTTTCTTT.

The chain uses TRBV5-4 and TRBJ2-7; weak D call: TRBD2 (6 bases). Trimming pared 7 bases from V and 5 bases from J, leaving 16 bases between. This CDR3 contains 13 residues. Germline loops: CDR1 SGHNT, CDR2 YYREEE (reference sequence). The DNA for the CDR3 is TGTGCCAGCGGAGGGACGGCAAGCGACGAGCAGTACTTC. Protein: CASGGTASDEQYF.

This clonotype was seen at least ten times. The chain links TRBV19 to TRBJ2-2; D remains ambiguous. Trimming took off 3 bases at V and 0 bases at J, with 5 bases between the two ends. The CDR3 sequence is 14 residues long. Per the germline V gene, CDR1 is LNHDA and CDR2 is SQIVND (reference sequence). The chain's CDR3 is CASSIASNTGELFF. DNA for the CDR3: TGTGCCAGTAGTATTGCCTCGAACACCGGGGAGCTGTTTTTT.

This clonotype was detected many times. This sequence joins TRBV5-1 and TRBJ2-3, with 7 bases fitting TRBD2. CDR3 length: 15 amino acids. The V segment lost 2 bases and the J segment 3 bases; nucleotides outside the gene matches: 6. The germline gives CDR1 SGHRS, CDR2 YFSETQ. The CDR3 bases are TGCGCCAGCAGCTTTGGCGGGAGTAGTACAGATACGCAGTATTTT. Translating it yields CASSFGGSSTDTQYF.